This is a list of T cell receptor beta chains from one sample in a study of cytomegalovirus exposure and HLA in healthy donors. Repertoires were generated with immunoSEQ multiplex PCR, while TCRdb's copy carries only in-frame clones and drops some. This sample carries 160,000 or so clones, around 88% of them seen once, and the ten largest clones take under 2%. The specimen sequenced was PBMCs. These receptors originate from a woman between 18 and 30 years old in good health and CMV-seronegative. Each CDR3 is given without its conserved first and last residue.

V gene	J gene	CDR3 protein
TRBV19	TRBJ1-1	ASDRAGVTEAF
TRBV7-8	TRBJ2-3	ASSTGLAGIADTQY
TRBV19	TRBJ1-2	ASSIGTGFGYT
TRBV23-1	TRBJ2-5	ASRGQQETQY
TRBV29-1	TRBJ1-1	SVGQGAEAF
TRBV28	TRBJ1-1	ASSPTPGLRAEAF
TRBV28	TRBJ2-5	ASSSPGLGRETQY
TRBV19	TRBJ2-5	ASSHYGGTETQY
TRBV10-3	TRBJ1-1	ASLGRQGVEGNTEAF
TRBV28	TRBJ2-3	ASSLPTGATQY
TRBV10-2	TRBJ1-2	ASMAEFYGYT
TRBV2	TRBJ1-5	ASSYTGLNQPQH
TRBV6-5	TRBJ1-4	ASSYSKGIGEKLF
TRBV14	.	ASSQLYEQY